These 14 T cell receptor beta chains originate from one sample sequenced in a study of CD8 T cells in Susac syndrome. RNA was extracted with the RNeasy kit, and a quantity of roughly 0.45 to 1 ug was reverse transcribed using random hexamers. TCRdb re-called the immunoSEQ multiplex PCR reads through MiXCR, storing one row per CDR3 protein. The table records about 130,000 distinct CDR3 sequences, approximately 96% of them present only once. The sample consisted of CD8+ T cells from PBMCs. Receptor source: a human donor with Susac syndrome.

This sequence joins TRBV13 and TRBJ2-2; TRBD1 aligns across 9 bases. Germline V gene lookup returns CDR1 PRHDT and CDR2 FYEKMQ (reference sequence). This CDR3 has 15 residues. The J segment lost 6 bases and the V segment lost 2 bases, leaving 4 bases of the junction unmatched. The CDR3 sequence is CASSLRDRAAGELFF. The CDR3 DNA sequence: TGTGCCAGCAGCTTAAGGGACAGGGCGGCCGGGGAGCTGTTTTTT.

The CDR3 is CASSGTGNQPQHF. CDR3 nucleotides: TGTGCCAGCAGTGGCACAGGGAATCAGCCCCAGCATTTT. The chain uses TRBV6-2 or TRBV6-3 and TRBJ1-5; possible D gene TRBD1, 6 bases. The CDR3 is 13 amino acids. Trimming took off 5 bases at V and 4 bases at J, with 9 bases between the two ends. CDR1 and CDR2 from the germline V gene are MNHEY and SVGEGT.

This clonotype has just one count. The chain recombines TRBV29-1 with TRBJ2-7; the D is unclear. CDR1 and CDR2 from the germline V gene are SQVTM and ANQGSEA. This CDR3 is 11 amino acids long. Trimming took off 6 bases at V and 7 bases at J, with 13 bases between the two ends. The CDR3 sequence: CSVLGGAEQYF. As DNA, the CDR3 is TGCAGCGTCCTCGGCGGCGCGGAGCAGTACTTC.

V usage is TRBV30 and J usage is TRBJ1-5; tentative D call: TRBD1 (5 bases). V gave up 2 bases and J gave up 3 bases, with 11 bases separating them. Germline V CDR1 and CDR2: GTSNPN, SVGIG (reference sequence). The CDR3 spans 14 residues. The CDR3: CAWSPGINNQPQHF. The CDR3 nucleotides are TGTGCCTGGAGTCCAGGGATTAACAATCAGCCCCAGCATTTT.

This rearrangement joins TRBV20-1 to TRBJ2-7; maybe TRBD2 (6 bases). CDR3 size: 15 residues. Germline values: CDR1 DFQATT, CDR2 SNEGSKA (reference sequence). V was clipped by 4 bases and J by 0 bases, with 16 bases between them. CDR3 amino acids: CSATSPFSGSYEQYF. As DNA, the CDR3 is TGCAGTGCTACCTCCCCTTTTAGCGGCTCCTACGAGCAGTACTTC.

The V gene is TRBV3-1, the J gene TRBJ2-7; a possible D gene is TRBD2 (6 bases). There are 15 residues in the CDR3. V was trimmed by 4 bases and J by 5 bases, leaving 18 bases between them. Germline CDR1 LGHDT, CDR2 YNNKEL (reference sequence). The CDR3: CASSPGKSGADEQYF. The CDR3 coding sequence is TGTGCCAGCAGCCCCGGGAAGTCGGGAGCTGACGAGCAGTACTTC.

The CDR3 nucleotides read TGCAGTGCTAGCAGCGGAAGAGACTACAATGAGCAGTTCTTC. This encodes CSASSGRDYNEQFF. The chain uses TRBV20-1 and TRBJ2-1, with D perhaps matching TRBD2 (5 bases). The length of the CDR3 is 14 residues. Germline lookup yields CDR1 DFQATT and CDR2 SNEGSKA (reference sequence). The V gene lost 3 bases and the J gene lost 3 bases, with 12 bases spanning the gap.

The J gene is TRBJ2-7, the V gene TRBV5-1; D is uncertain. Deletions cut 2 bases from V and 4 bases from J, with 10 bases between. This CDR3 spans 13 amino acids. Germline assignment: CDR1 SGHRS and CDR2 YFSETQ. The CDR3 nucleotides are TGCGCCAGCAGCTTTTCAGGAGTTTACGAGCAGTACTTC. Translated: CASSFSGVYEQYF.

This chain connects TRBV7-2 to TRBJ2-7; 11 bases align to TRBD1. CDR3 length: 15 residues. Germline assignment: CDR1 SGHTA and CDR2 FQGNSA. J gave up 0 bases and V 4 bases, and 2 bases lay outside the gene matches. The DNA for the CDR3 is TGTGCCAGCAGCTCGGGACAGGGGGACTCCTACGAGCAGTACTTC. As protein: CASSSGQGDSYEQYF.

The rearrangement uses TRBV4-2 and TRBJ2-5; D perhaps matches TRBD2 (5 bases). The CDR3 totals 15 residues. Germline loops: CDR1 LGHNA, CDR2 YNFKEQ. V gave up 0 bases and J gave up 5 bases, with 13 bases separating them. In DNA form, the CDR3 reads TGTGCCAGCAGCCAAGACGAGGGTGCAGGCGAGACCCAGTACTTC. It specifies CASSQDEGAGETQYF.

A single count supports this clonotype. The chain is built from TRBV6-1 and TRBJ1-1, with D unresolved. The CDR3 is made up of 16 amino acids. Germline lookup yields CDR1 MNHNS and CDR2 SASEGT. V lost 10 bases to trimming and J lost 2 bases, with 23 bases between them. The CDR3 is CATHLVRSELNTEAFF. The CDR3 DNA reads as TGTGCCACCCACCTCGTGAGGTCTGAACTCAACACTGAAGCTTTCTTT.

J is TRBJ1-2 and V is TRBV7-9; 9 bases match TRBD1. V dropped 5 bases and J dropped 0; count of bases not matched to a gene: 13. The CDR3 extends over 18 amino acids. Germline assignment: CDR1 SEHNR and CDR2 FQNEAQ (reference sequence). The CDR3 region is CASSATGTGRGPNYGYTF. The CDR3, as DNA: TGTGCCAGCAGCGCCACCGGGACAGGGAGGGGTCCTAACTATGGCTACACCTTC.

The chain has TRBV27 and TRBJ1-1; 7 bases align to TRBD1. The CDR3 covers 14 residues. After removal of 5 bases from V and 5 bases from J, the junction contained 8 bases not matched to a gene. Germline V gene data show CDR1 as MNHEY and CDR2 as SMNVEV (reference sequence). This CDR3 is CASSLDRVGTEAFF. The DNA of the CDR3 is TGTGCCAGCAGTCTAGACAGGGTTGGGACTGAAGCTTTCTTT.

Written as DNA, the CDR3 is TGTGCCAGCAGCTTAGACCCCGGACTAGCGGGGTCCACCGGGGAGCTGTTTTTT. Translating gives CASSLDPGLAGSTGELFF. The V and J genes are TRBV7-3 and TRBJ2-2, with TRBD2 identical over 12 bases. This CDR3 spans 18 amino acids. V shed 2 bases, J shed 4 bases, and the junction held 8 bases outside the gene matches. Germline-derived CDR1 and CDR2 are SGHTA and FQGTGA.